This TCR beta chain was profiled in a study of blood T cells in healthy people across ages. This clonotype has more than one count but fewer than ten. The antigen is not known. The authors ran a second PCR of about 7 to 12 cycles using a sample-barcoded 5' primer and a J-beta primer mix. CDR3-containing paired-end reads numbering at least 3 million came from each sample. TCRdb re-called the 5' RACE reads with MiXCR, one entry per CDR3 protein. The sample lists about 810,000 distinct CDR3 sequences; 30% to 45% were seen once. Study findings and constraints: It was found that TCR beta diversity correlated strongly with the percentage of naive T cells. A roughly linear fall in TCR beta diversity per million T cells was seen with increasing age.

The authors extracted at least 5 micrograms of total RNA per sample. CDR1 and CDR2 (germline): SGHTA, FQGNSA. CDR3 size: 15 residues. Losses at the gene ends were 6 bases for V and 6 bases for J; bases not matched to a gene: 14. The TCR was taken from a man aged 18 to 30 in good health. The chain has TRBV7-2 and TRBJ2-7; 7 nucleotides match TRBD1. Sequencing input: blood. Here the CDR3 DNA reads TGTGCCAGCAGACAAAGACAGGGATCCCAAGGCGAGCAGTACTTC. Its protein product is CASRQRQGSQGEQYF.